What follows is one TCR beta chain and its context. The antigen is undetermined. Germline-derived CDR1 and CDR2 are DFQATT and SNEGSKA (reference sequence). The CDR3 runs to 16 residues. J lost 0 bases, V lost 1 base, and 4 bases had no gene match. This sample is part of a study of naive and memory T cell subsets. An equimolar mix of two oligonucleotides served as the beta constant-region primer for TRBC1 and TRBC2. Nested alpha and beta constant-region primers with the SP2 primer drove four PCR rounds on ligated cDNA. Using its own MiXCR run on the UMI-ligation and nested PCR reads, TCRdb lists one record per CDR3 protein. Of about 150,000 distinct CDR3 sequences in the sample, over 20% are singletons; the top ten hold 0.1% to 0.11%. Points from the study as a whole: Findings for naive and memory subsets could not be checked against ground truth. A few larger clonotypes appeared in naive repertoires, especially CD8, possibly memory cells re-expressing CD45RA.

Four subsets defined by CD45RA and CD27 were sorted after CD3, CD4, CD8 and live/dead staining. The chain carries TRBV20-1 and TRBJ2-3; 10 nucleotides align to TRBD2. The source of this sequence is a human donor in good health. Sequenced sample: naive CD4+ T cells from blood. CDR3 residues: CSARAGLAESTDTQYF. The CDR3 DNA is TGCAGTGCTAGAGCCGGACTAGCGGAAAGCACAGATACGCAGTATTTT.